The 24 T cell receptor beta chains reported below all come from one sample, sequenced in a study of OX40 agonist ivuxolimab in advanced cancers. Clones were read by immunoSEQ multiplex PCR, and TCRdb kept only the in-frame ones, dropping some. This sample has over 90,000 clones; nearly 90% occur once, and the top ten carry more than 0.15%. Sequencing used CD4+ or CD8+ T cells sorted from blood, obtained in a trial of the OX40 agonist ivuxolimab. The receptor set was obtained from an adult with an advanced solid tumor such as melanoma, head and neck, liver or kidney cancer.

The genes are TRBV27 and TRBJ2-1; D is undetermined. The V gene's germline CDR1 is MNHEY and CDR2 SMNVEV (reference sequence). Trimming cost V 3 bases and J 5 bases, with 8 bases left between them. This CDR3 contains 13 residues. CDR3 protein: CASSFLTNNEQFF. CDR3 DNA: TGTGCCAGCAGTTTTTTAACTAACAATGAGCAGTTCTTC.

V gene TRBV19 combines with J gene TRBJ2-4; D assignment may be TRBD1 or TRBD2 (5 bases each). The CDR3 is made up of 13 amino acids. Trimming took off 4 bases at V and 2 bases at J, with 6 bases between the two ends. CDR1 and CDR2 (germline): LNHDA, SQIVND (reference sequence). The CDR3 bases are TGTGCCAGTAGTAGGGGGACCAAAAACATTCAGTACTTC. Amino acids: CASSRGTKNIQYF.

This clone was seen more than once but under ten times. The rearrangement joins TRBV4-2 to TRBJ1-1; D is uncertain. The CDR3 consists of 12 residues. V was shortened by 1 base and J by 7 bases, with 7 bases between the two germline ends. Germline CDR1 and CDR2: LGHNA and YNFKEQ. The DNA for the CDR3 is TGTGCCAGCAGCCAAGCCAGGAATGAAGCTTTCTTT. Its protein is CASSQARNEAFF.

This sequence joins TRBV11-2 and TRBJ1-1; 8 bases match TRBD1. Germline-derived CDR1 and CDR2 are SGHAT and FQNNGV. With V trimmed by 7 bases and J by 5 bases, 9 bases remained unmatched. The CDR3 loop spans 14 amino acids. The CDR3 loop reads CASTQTGGVTEAFF. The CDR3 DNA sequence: TGTGCCAGCACTCAAACAGGGGGAGTAACTGAAGCTTTCTTT.

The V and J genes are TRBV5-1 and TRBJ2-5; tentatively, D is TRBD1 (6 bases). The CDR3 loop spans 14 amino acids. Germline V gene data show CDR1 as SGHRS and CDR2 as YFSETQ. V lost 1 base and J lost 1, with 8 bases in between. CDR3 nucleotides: TGCGCCAGCAGCTTGACAGGGCCCCAAGAGACCCAGTACTTC. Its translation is CASSLTGPQETQYF.

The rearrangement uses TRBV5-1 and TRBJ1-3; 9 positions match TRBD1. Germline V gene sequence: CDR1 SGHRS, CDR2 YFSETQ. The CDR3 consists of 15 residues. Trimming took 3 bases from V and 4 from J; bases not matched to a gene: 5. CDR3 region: CASSSRTGDGNTIYF. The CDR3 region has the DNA TGCGCCAGCAGCTCCCGGACAGGGGACGGAAACACCATATATTTT.

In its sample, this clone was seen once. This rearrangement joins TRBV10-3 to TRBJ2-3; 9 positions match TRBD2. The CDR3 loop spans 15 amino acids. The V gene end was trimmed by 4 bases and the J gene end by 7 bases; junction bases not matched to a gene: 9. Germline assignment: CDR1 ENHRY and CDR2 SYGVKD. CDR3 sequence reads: CAISGRRGGINTQYF. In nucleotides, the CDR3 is TGTGCCATCAGTGGTCGGCGGGGGGGCATCAATACGCAGTATTTT.

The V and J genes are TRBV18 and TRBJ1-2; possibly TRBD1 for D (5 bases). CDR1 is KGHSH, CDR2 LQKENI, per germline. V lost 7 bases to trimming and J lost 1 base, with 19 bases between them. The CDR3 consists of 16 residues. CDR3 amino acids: CASLVIGGSDNYGYTF. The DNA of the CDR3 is TGTGCCAGCTTAGTTATCGGGGGGTCCGATAACTATGGCTACACCTTC.

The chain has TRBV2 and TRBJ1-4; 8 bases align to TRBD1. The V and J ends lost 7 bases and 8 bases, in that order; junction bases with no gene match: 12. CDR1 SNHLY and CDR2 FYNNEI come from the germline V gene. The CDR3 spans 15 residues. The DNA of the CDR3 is TGTGCCAGCAAGGAGCAGGGGGCACCTCCGGAAAAACTGTTTTTT. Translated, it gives CASKEQGAPPEKLFF.

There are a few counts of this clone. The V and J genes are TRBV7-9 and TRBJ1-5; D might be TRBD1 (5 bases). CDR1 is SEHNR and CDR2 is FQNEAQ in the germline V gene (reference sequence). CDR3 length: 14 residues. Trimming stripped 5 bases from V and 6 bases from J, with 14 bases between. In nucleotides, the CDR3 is TGTGCCAGCAGCCCGGGGGGGGGAAGTCAGCCCCAGCATTTT. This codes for CASSPGGGSQPQHF.

The CDR3 DNA reads as TGTGCCAGCAGCTTTACTAGCGGGGGCACCTACGAGCAGTACTTC. Protein sequence: CASSFTSGGTYEQYF. The chain uses TRBV7-8 and TRBJ2-7; 11 bases are a match to TRBD2. The V gene end was trimmed by 3 bases and the J gene end by 2 bases; junction bases not matched to a gene: 3. The CDR3 is 15 residues long. CDR1 is SGHVS and CDR2 is FQNEAQ in the germline V gene. Based on the CDR3 plus reference TRBV7-8 and TRBJ2-7, the full variable domain is GAGVSQSPRYKVAKRGQDVALRCDPISGHVSLFWYQQALGQGPEFLTYFQNEAQLDKSGLPSDRFFAERPEGSVSTLKIQRTQQEDSAVYLCASSFTSGGTYEQYFGPGTRLTVT.

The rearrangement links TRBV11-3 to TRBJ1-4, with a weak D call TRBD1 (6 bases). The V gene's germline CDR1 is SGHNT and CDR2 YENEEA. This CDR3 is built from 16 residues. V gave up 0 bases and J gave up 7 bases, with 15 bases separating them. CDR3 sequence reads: CASSLERDNRVEKLFF. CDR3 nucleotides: TGTGCCAGCAGCTTAGAGAGGGACAACAGAGTTGAAAAACTGTTTTTT.

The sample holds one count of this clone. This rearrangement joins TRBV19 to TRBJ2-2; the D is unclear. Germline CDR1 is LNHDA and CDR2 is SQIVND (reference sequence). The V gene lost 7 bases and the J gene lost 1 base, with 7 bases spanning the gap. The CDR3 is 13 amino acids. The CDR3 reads CASKDENTGELFF. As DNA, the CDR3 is TGTGCCAGTAAAGACGAGAACACCGGGGAGCTGTTTTTT.

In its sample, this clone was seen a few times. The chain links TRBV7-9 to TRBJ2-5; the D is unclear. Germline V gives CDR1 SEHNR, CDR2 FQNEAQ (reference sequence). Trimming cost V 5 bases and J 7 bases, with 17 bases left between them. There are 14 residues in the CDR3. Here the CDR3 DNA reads TGTGCCAGCAGCCACCCTGTGACCCCGGGGACCCAGTACTTC. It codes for CASSHPVTPGTQYF.

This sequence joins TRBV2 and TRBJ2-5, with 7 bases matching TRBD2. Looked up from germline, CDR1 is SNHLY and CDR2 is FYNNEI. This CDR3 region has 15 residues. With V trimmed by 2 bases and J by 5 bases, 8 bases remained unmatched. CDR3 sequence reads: CASSELTSPAETQYF. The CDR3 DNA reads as TGTGCCAGCAGTGAACTGACTAGCCCGGCGGAGACCCAGTACTTC. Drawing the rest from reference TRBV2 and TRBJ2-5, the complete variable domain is EPEVTQTPSHQVTQMGQEVILRCVPISNHLYFYWYRQILGQKVEFLVSFYNNEISEKSEIFDDQFSVERPDGSNFTLKIRSTKLEDSAMYFCASSELTSPAETQYFGPGTRLLVL.

CDR3: CATSRGRTGSGNTIYF. For the CDR3, the DNA is TGTGCCACCAGCAGAGGGAGGACAGGCTCTGGAAACACCATATATTTT. The rearrangement joins TRBV15 to TRBJ1-3; 7 bases are a match to TRBD1. The trim removed 1 base at V and 0 bases at J, leaving 3 bases unmatched. The length of the CDR3 is 16 residues. Germline V gene data show CDR1 as LNHNV and CDR2 as YYDKDF (reference sequence). The full variable domain, completed using reference TRBV15 and TRBJ1-3, is DAMVIQNPRYQVTQFGKPVTLSCSQTLNHNVMYWYQQKSSQAPKLLFHYYDKDFNNEADTPDNFQSRRPNTSFCFLDIRSPGLGDTAMYLCATSRGRTGSGNTIYFGEGSWLTVV.

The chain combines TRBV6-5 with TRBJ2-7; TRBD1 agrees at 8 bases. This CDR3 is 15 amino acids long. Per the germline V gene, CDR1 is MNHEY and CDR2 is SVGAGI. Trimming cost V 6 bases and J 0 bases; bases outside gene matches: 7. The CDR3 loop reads CASRRTGMGSYEQYF. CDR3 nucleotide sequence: TGTGCCAGCAGAAGGACAGGGATGGGCTCCTACGAGCAGTACTTC.

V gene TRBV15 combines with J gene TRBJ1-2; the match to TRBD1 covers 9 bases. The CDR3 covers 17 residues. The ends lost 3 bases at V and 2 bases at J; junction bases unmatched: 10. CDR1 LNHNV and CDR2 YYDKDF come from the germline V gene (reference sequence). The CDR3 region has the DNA TGTGCCACCAGCAGGAAACCACAGGGGGCCTGGAACTATGGCTACACCTTC. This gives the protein CATSRKPQGAWNYGYTF.

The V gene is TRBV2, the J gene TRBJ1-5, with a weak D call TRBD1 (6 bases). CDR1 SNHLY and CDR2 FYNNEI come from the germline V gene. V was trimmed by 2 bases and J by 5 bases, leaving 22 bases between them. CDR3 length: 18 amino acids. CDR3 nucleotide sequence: TGTGCCAGCAGTGAAAGGACAGCTCCTAGGGCTAGGGATCAGCCCCAGCATTTT. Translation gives CASSERTAPRARDQPQHF.

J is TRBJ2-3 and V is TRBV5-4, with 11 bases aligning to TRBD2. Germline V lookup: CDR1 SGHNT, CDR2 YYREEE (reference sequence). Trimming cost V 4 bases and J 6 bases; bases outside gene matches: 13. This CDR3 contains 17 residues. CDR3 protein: CASSLRLAGFTRDTQYF. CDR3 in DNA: TGTGCCAGCAGCCTACGACTAGCGGGGTTCACGAGGGATACGCAGTATTTT.

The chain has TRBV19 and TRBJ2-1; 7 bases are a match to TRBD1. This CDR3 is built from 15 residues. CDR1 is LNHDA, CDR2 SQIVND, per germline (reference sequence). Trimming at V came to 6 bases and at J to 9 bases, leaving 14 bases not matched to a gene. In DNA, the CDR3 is TGTGCCAGTAGGACCGGGACAGTGAACACGGGTGAGCAGTTCTTC. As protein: CASRTGTVNTGEQFF.

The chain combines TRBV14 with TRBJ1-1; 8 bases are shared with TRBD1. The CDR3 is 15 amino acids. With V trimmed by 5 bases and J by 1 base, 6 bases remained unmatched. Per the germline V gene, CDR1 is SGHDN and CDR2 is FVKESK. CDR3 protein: CASSARQGWNTEAFF. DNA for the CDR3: TGTGCCAGCAGCGCTCGACAGGGGTGGAACACTGAAGCTTTCTTT. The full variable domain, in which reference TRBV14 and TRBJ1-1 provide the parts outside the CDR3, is EAGVTQFPSHSVIEKGQTVTLRCDPISGHDNLYWYRRVMGKEIKFLLHFVKESKQDESGMPNNRFLAERTGGTYSTLKVQPAELEDSGVYFCASSARQGWNTEAFFGQGTRLTVV.

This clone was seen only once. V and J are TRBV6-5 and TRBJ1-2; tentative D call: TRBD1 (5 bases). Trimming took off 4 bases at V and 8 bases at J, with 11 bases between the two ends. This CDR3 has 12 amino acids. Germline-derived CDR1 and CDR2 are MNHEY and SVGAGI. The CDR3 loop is CASSSPGWGYTF. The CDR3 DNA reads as TGTGCCAGCAGTTCGCCAGGGTGGGGCTACACCTTC.

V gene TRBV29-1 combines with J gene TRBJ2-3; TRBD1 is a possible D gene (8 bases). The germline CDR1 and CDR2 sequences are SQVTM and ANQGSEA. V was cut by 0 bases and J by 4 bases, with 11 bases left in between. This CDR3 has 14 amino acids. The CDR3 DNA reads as TGCAGCGTTGAAGAAACAGGGGGGGCAGATACGCAGTATTTT. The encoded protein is CSVEETGGADTQYF.